These T cell receptor beta chains were read from a single sample in a study of blood T cells in healthy people across ages. TCRdb reprocessed the 5' RACE reads via MiXCR and lists one record per CDR3 protein. The data show 1.5 million to 2 million distinct CDR3 sequences, about 31% seen once. The sample comprised blood. The receptors come from a woman between 25 and 40 years old in good health. CDR3s include the opening cysteine and the closing phenylalanine or tryptophan. A D gene is named only where the DNA matches it firmly. Clone size is given for some rows only: seen once, a few or many times, or a class if the clone is expanded.

J: TRBJ1-2; V: TRBV7-9; size: few; D: .; CDR3: CASSLDYGNGYTF; DNA: TGTGCCAGCAGCTTGGACTATGGGAATGGCTACACCTTC
J: TRBJ2-3; V: TRBV28; size: few; D: .; CDR3: CASSSPIGSTDTQYF; DNA: TGTGCCAGCAGTTCCCCGATCGGGAGCACAGATACGCAGTATTTT
J: TRBJ1-6; V: TRBV20-1; size: few; D: .; CDR3: CSAPEKALSPLHF; DNA: TGCAGTGCTCCCGAGAAGGCCCTTTCACCCCTCCACTTT
J: TRBJ2-7; V: TRBV6-2/TRBV6-3; size: few; D: .; CDR3: CASTMTDTYEQYF; DNA: TGTGCCAGCACGATGACAGACACCTACGAGCAGTACTTC
J: TRBJ2-7; V: TRBV10-3; size: few; D: .; CDR3: CAISEGVPSYEQYF; DNA: TGTGCCATCAGTGAAGGAGTTCCCTCCTACGAGCAGTACTTC
J: TRBJ1-1; V: TRBV12-3/TRBV12-4; size: .; D: TRBD1; CDR3: CASRPGTGRNTEAFF; DNA: TGTGCCAGCAGACCCGGGACAGGTCGGAACACTGAAGCTTTCTTT
J: TRBJ1-2; V: TRBV6-6; size: .; D: .; CDR3: CASSYSLGDYGYTF; DNA: TGTGCCAGCAGTTACTCGTTGGGGGACTATGGCTACACCTTC
J: TRBJ2-3; V: TRBV2; size: .; D: .; CDR3: CASTRGPSTDTQYF; DNA: TGTGCCAGCACCAGAGGACCCAGCACAGATACGCAGTATTTT
J: TRBJ2-1; V: TRBV12-3/TRBV12-4; size: .; D: TRBD2; CDR3: CASSLRLARGGNEQFF; DNA: TGTGCCAGCAGCCTAAGACTAGCGAGAGGTGGTAATGAGCAGTTCTTC
J: TRBJ2-3; V: TRBV7-6; size: few; D: .; CDR3: CASSLRGGTPDTDTQYF; DNA: TGTGCCAGCAGCTTAAGAGGGGGGACCCCCGACACAGATACGCAGTATTTT
J: TRBJ2-5; V: TRBV6-5; size: .; D: TRBD1; CDR3: CASSYRSPGGQETQYF; DNA: TGTGCCAGCAGTTACAGGTCCCCAGGGGGTCAAGAGACCCAGTACTTC
J: TRBJ2-7; V: TRBV2; size: .; D: .; CDR3: CASTFLPSSSYEQYF; DNA: TGTGCCAGCACCTTTCTGCCGTCGAGCTCCTACGAGCAGTACTTC
J: TRBJ2-1; V: TRBV9; size: .; D: .; CDR3: CASSPTRGDDQFF; DNA: TGTGCCAGCAGCCCCACCCGAGGGGATGATCAGTTCTTC
J: TRBJ2-7; V: TRBV29-1; size: many; D: .; CDR3: CSVDSGGGYEQYF; DNA: TGCAGCGTCGACAGCGGAGGTGGGTACGAGCAGTACTTC
J: TRBJ2-7; V: TRBV5-1; size: few; D: .; CDR3: CASSLAGGSQYEQYF; DNA: TGCGCCAGCAGCTTGGCCGGGGGATCCCAATACGAGCAGTACTTC
J: TRBJ2-7; V: TRBV29-1; size: many; D: TRBD1; CDR3: CSVEPRGSGEQYF; DNA: TGCAGCGTTGAACCCAGGGGGTCGGGCGAGCAGTACTTC
J: TRBJ2-3; V: TRBV10-3; size: few; D: TRBD1; CDR3: CAISEGQGADTQYF; DNA: TGTGCCATCAGTGAGGGACAGGGGGCAGATACGCAGTATTTT
J: TRBJ2-3; V: TRBV29-1; size: many; D: TRBD2; CDR3: CSVEGAGTSREGTQYF; DNA: TGCAGCGTTGAAGGGGCCGGGACTAGCCGCGAGGGTACGCAGTATTTT
J: TRBJ1-5; V: TRBV18; size: .; D: TRBD1; CDR3: CASSNQGADQPQHF; DNA: TGTGCCAGCTCAAATCAGGGGGCTGATCAGCCCCAGCATTTT
J: TRBJ2-1; V: TRBV5-1; size: .; D: .; CDR3: CASSTWDGEQFF; DNA: TGCGCCAGCAGCACGTGGGACGGGGAGCAGTTCTTC
J: TRBJ2-3; V: TRBV27; size: few; D: TRBD2; CDR3: CASSLSASGRTDTQYF; DNA: TGTGCCAGCAGTTTATCGGCTAGCGGGAGGACAGATACGCAGTATTTT
J: TRBJ2-7; V: TRBV10-3; size: .; D: .; CDR3: CAIRDPGLPYEQYF; DNA: TGTGCCATCAGGGACCCGGGACTGCCTTACGAGCAGTACTTC
J: TRBJ2-5; V: TRBV20-1; size: .; D: .; CDR3: CSGRDVPSGEQYF; DNA: TGCAGTGGAAGGGACGTACCCAGTGGGGAGCAGTACTTC
J: TRBJ1-1; V: TRBV5-1; size: .; D: .; CDR3: CASSAGTAMNTEAFF; DNA: TGCGCCAGCAGCGCTGGGACCGCGATGAACACTGAAGCTTTCTTT
J: TRBJ2-6; V: TRBV28; size: many; D: .; CDR3: CASSSSGGANVLTF; DNA: TGTGCCAGCAGTTCCTCAGGCGGGGCCAACGTCCTGACTTTC
J: TRBJ2-5; V: TRBV20-1; size: few; D: TRBD1; CDR3: CSARPLDRGGETQYF; DNA: TGCAGTGCTAGACCCCTTGACAGGGGTGGTGAGACCCAGTACTTC
J: TRBJ2-3; V: TRBV7-9; size: .; D: .; CDR3: CTSSLEGKADTQYF; DNA: TGTACCAGCAGCTTAGAGGGGAAGGCAGATACGCAGTATTTT
J: TRBJ1-1; V: TRBV11-2; size: few; D: .; CDR3: CASSLDSALNTEAFF; DNA: TGTGCCAGCAGCTTAGATTCAGCTTTGAACACTGAAGCTTTCTTT
J: TRBJ2-3; V: TRBV30; size: few; D: TRBD2; CDR3: CAWSVRSGGRLHTQYF; DNA: TGTGCCTGGAGTGTCCGTAGCGGGGGGAGACTACATACGCAGTATTTT
J: TRBJ2-7; V: TRBV6-2/TRBV6-3; size: .; D: TRBD2; CDR3: CASSCSRLADYEQYF; DNA: TGTGCCAGCAGTTGCTCGCGACTAGCGGACTACGAGCAGTACTTC
J: TRBJ2-7; V: TRBV28; size: .; D: TRBD2; CDR3: CASSLSAGGPRGEQYF; DNA: TGTGCCAGCAGTTTGTCAGCGGGAGGCCCCAGGGGCGAGCAGTACTTC
J: TRBJ2-1; V: TRBV3-1; size: .; D: TRBD1; CDR3: CASSHFLTGGAYEQFF; DNA: TGTGCCAGCAGCCACTTCCTGACAGGGGGAGCCTACGAGCAGTTCTTC
J: TRBJ1-2; V: TRBV7-9; size: .; D: .; CDR3: CASSFPPGGGNYGYTF; DNA: TGTGCCAGCAGCTTTCCCCCTGGGGGGGGGAATTATGGCTACACCTTC
J: TRBJ1-2; V: TRBV7-2; size: .; D: .; CDR3: CASSLASGIPNYGYTF; DNA: TGTGCCAGCAGCTTAGCTTCAGGAATCCCTAACTATGGCTACACCTTC
J: TRBJ1-2; V: TRBV4-1; size: .; D: .; CDR3: CASSQDPTGRGGYTF; DNA: TGCGCCAGCAGCCAAGACCCTACAGGACGCGGTGGCTACACCTTC
J: TRBJ1-3; V: TRBV7-2; size: .; D: .; CDR3: CASSFQFGNTIYF; DNA: TGTGCCAGCAGCTTCCAGTTTGGAAACACCATATATTTT
J: TRBJ2-1; V: TRBV11-2; size: few; D: TRBD2; CDR3: CASSGDGSGGTPVYSYNEQFF; DNA: TGTGCCAGCAGCGGGGACGGGAGCGGGGGGACGCCCGTCTACTCCTACAATGAGCAGTTCTTC
J: TRBJ2-7; V: TRBV5-6; size: .; D: .; CDR3: CASSLGLAYERYF; DNA: TGTGCCAGCAGCTTGGGGCTGGCCTACGAGCGGTACTTC
J: TRBJ2-1; V: TRBV27; size: .; D: .; CDR3: CASSSGTDSSYNEQFF; DNA: TGTGCCAGCAGCTCCGGGACGGATAGCTCCTACAATGAGCAGTTCTTC
J: TRBJ2-2; V: TRBV29-1; size: .; D: .; CDR3: CSVRIGGELFF; DNA: TGCAGCGTCCGAATAGGGGGGGAGCTGTTTTTT
J: TRBJ2-7; V: TRBV20-1; size: many; D: .; CDR3: CSARDGIAYEQYF; DNA: TGCAGTGCTAGGGACGGGATTGCCTACGAGCAGTACTTC
J: TRBJ1-1; V: TRBV7-2; size: .; D: TRBD1; CDR3: CASTPGGAGLEAFF; DNA: TGTGCCAGCACCCCAGGGGGGGCAGGCCTTGAAGCTTTCTTT
J: TRBJ2-7; V: TRBV4-2; size: .; D: .; CDR3: CASSQGGSALSYEQYF; DNA: TGTGCCAGCAGCCAAGGGGGTAGCGCACTCTCCTACGAGCAGTACTTC
J: TRBJ2-3; V: TRBV7-6; size: .; D: TRBD2; CDR3: CASSLGLVETDTQYF; DNA: TGTGCCAGCAGCCTGGGACTAGTAGAAACAGATACGCAGTATTTT